Sequencing of this T cell receptor (beta chain) was carried out in a study of CD8 T cells in ankylosing spondylitis. Study-wide results and caveats: Some of these motif variants have turned up before, in reports on reactive arthritis synovial fluid and blood. Ankylosing spondylitis blood appeared to carry a characteristic TCR beta motif of under ten highly homologous variants.

Quantitative 5'-RACE with molecular barcodes produced the TCR beta libraries. MiXCR, run by TCRdb on the 5' RACE reads, gives a single entry per CDR3 protein. Found here are approximately 350,000 distinct CDR3 sequences, approximately 22% of them singletons; the top ten hold roughly 13%. Of note for this clonotype: Its antigen is unidentified.

The germline V gene has CDR1 SGHDN and CDR2 FVKESK. CDR3 length: 14 residues. Trimming shortened V by 1 base and J by 8 bases, and 14 bases separated the two germline ends. The gene calls are TRBV14 and TRBJ1-1, with TRBD1 as a possible D gene (6 bases). The sample consisted of blood, either unsorted or a sorted T cell fraction (not recorded which). This TCR derives from a male donor with ankylosing spondylitis or in good health (not recorded which). The CDR3 spells CASSQASDSWEAFF. CDR3 DNA: TGTGCCAGCAGCCAAGCGTCGGACAGCTGGGAAGCTTTCTTT.